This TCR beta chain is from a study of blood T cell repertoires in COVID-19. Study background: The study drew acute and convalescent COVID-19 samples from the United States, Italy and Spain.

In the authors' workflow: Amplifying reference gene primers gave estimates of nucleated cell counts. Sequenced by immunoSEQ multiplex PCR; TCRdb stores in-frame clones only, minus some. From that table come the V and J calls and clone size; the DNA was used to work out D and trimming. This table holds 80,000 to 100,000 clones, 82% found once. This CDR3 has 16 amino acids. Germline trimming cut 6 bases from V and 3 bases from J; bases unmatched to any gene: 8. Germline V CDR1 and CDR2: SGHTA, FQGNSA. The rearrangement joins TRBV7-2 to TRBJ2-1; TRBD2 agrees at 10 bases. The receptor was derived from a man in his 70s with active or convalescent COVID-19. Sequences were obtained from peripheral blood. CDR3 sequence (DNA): TGTGCCAGCAGGGGGAGCGGGGGGGCCGTCTACAATGAGCAGTTCTTC. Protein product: CASRGSGGAVYNEQFF.